This is a list of T cell receptor beta chains from one sample in a study of blood T cell repertoires in COVID-19. Generated by immunoSEQ multiplex PCR, the TCRdb table keeps only in-frame clones and is missing some. The table lists fewer than 350,000 clones, approximately 91% of them singletons. The sequenced sample was PBMCs or T cells enriched from blood (not recorded which). These receptors were collected from a woman aged 40 to 49 who had recovered from COVID-19. The CDR3 runs from the conserved cysteine through the conserved F or W. D genes are given only for firm matches. Some rows mark clone size as missing; the rest say once, few, many or name a class of expanded clone.

V	D	J	size	CDR3	DNA
TRBV15	NA	TRBJ2-7	NA	CATSSLRGYEQYF	TGTGCCACCAGCAGTCTGCGGGGTTACGAGCAGTACTTC
TRBV7-6	NA	TRBJ2-2	once	CASFSNTGELFF	TGTGCCAGTTTCTCGAACACCGGGGAGCTGTTTTTT
TRBV7-2	NA	TRBJ2-2	NA	CASSPTAVDTGELFF	TGTGCCAGCAGCCCAACAGCAGTAGACACCGGGGAGCTGTTTTTT
TRBV5-6	TRBD1	TRBJ2-5	NA	CASSLGQGGVYF	TGTGCCAGCAGCTTGGGACAGGGGGGAGTATACTTC
TRBV2	TRBD1	TRBJ1-6	NA	CASSAQGANSPLHF	TGTGCCAGCAGTGCACAGGGGGCGAATTCACCCCTCCACTTT
TRBV2	NA	TRBJ2-2	NA	CASSVSGNTGELFF	TGTGCCAGCAGTGTTAGCGGAAACACCGGGGAGCTGTTTTTT
TRBV2	NA	TRBJ1-2	once	CASPRGDTPDYGYTF	TGTGCCAGCCCCCGGGGGGATACCCCTGACTATGGCTACACCTTC
TRBV27	TRBD2	TRBJ2-2	NA	CASSPVGTINTGELFF	TGTGCCAGCAGCCCTGTCGGGACTATTAACACCGGGGAGCTGTTTTTT
TRBV19	TRBD1	TRBJ1-4	NA	CASSSGQGVNEKLFF	TGTGCCAGTAGTTCGGGACAGGGAGTAAATGAAAAACTGTTTTTT
TRBV29-1	TRBD1	TRBJ1-1	NA	CSVGTGPNTEAFF	TGCAGCGTCGGGACAGGCCCGAACACTGAAGCTTTCTTT
TRBV7-2	TRBD2	TRBJ2-2	NA	CASSLASGRAYTGELFF	TGTGCCAGCAGCTTAGCCAGCGGGAGGGCTTACACCGGGGAGCTGTTTTTT
TRBV28	TRBD1	TRBJ2-3	NA	CASPPRDRGLSDTQYF	TGTGCCAGCCCTCCCCGGGACAGGGGGCTGTCAGATACGCAGTATTTT
TRBV27	TRBD1	TRBJ2-7	NA	CASSLLAGGSYEQYF	TGTGCCAGCTCGTTATTGGCAGGGGGCAGCTACGAGCAGTACTTC
TRBV2	NA	TRBJ1-5	NA	CASSGDSTYQPQHF	TGTGCCAGCAGTGGTGACAGTACGTATCAGCCCCAGCATTTT
TRBV12-5	NA	TRBJ1-2	NA	CASGKTQGSGYTF	TGTGCTAGTGGAAAGACACAGGGTTCGGGCTACACCTTC
TRBV7-9	NA	TRBJ1-1	NA	CASSFMANTEAFF	TGTGCCAGCAGCTTCATGGCGAACACTGAAGCTTTCTTT
TRBV5-4	TRBD2	TRBJ2-7	NA	CASSLGLAGRGEQYF	TGTGCCAGCAGCTTGGGGCTAGCGGGGAGGGGCGAGCAGTACTTC
TRBV7-3	TRBD1	TRBJ2-3	once	CASSLDRGSTDTQYF	TGTGCCAGCAGCCTGGACAGGGGGAGCACAGATACGCAGTATTTT
TRBV28	TRBD1	TRBJ1-6	NA	CASMPGQDNSPLHF	TGTGCCAGCATGCCAGGACAGGATAATTCACCCCTCCACTTT